These 8 T cell receptor beta chains originate from one sample sequenced in a study of shared clonotypes between healthy human individuals. Libraries were prepared by immunoSEQ multiplex PCR; TCRdb keeps only in-frame clonotypes and omits some of them. The sample shows about 2.1 million clones, 90% to 95% of them seen only once. CD45RO negativity and positive selection for CCR7 defined naive CD8 cells, a population that excluded terminally differentiated effector memory CD45RA+ cells. Sequenced: naive CD8+ T cells from PBMCs. Source of these receptors: a man younger than 30 in good health. Some clones in this sample may be carry-over from other donors' samples.

This clone was counted a few times. This rearrangement joins TRBV13 to TRBJ1-4; D not resolved. This CDR3 comprises 12 residues. Trimming removed 2 bases at V and 6 bases at J, with 4 bases between. Germline CDR1 reads PRHDT; CDR2 reads FYEKMQ (reference sequence). CDR3 in DNA: TGTGCCAGCAGCTTATCCGATGAAAAACTGTTTTTT. This translates into CASSLSDEKLFF.

The chain joins TRBV5-1 to TRBJ2-1; TRBD2 is a possible D gene (6 bases). V lost 4 bases, J lost 8 bases, and 19 bases lay in between. There are 15 residues in the CDR3. From germline, CDR1 is SGHRS and CDR2 YFSETQ. CDR3 region: CASSEDGLPADEQFF. CDR3 in DNA: TGCGCCAGCAGCGAAGACGGACTACCGGCCGATGAGCAGTTCTTC.

The chain carries TRBV4-2 and TRBJ2-7; no definite D call. Looked up from germline, CDR1 is LGHNA and CDR2 is YNFKEQ. CDR3 length equals 15 residues. V lost 0 bases and J lost 0, with 9 bases in between. The CDR3 sequence: CASSQDLGFSYEQYF. The CDR3, as DNA: TGTGCCAGCAGCCAAGATCTCGGATTCTCCTACGAGCAGTACTTC.

This chain links TRBV28 with TRBJ2-1; possible D gene TRBD2, 6 bases. The V end lost 5 bases, the J end lost 4 bases, and 24 bases lay between the germline ends. The CDR3 totals 18 residues. In germline, CDR1 is MDHEN, CDR2 SYDVKM. Here the CDR3 reads CASSRVRVRDQIYNEQFF. In DNA form, the CDR3 reads TGTGCCAGCAGTCGCGTCCGGGTGCGGGATCAAATTTACAATGAGCAGTTCTTC.

The gene calls are TRBV28 and TRBJ2-7, with D maybe TRBD1 (6 bases). Germline-derived CDR1 and CDR2 are MDHEN and SYDVKM. V lost 4 bases, J lost 0 bases, and 22 bases lay in between. The CDR3 length is 18 residues. CDR3 coding DNA: TGTGCCAGCAGTTCCCACCACATAACAGGGCCCGACTCCTACGAGCAGTACTTC. Protein: CASSSHHITGPDSYEQYF.

This chain links TRBV5-6 with TRBJ1-5, with D tentatively TRBD1 (5 bases). V was cut by 0 bases and J by 4 bases, with 5 bases left in between. Germline CDR1 SGHDT, CDR2 YYEEEE. The CDR3 loop spans 13 amino acids. CDR3 DNA: TGTGCCAGCAGCTTGGGACAGAATCAGCCCCAGCATTTT. Its translation: CASSLGQNQPQHF.

The rearrangement joins TRBV5-1 to TRBJ2-1, with no clear D. The CDR3 has 15 amino acids. Germline V gene sequence: CDR1 SGHRS, CDR2 YFSETQ. V gave up 0 bases and J gave up 2 bases, with 9 bases separating them. Written as DNA, the CDR3 is TGCGCCAGCAGCTTGGTTCCGGGCCCCTACAATGAGCAGTTCTTC. It is translated as CASSLVPGPYNEQFF.

The rearrangement links TRBV10-3 to TRBJ1-2; maybe TRBD1 (5 bases). The V end was cut by 2 bases, the J end by 4 bases, with 20 bases between. The CDR3 is 17 residues long. CDR1 is ENHRY, CDR2 SYGVKD, per germline. The CDR3 sequence is CAISEILRESTGYGYTF. DNA of the CDR3: TGTGCCATCAGTGAGATTCTCAGGGAGTCGACCGGCTATGGCTACACCTTC.